This T cell receptor beta chain was documented in a study of cytomegalovirus exposure and HLA in healthy donors. Study-wide background: Out of 398 genotyped donors, about 76% belonged to the Caucasian-associated ancestry cluster.

Use of 60 Vbeta and 13 Jbeta primers characterized the PCR. Assay: immunoSEQ multiplex PCR; the TCRdb copy retains only in-frame clones and omits some. This sample has roughly 180,000 clones, with nearly 80% found just once. Those who donated were healthy bone marrow donors. Looked up from germline, CDR1 is MDHEN and CDR2 is SYDVKM. V lost 2 bases and J lost 4, with 12 bases in between. The CDR3 length is 14 residues. Study conclusions and caveats: One variant, a missense change in DCLRE1C, was linked in a later analysis to TCR beta V- and J-gene trimming. On later analysis, the bulk of CMV-associated TCR beta chains appeared to be HLA-restricted.

On this clone: Its antigen is currently unknown.

This clonotype was sampled from a man aged 45-65 years in good health and CMV-seropositive. The rearrangement uses TRBV28 and TRBJ2-7; tentatively, D is TRBD1 (6 bases). Sequencing used PBMCs. The CDR3 spells CASSLQGISYEQYV. The CDR3 nucleotides read TGTGCCAGCAGTTTACAGGGGATTTCGTACGAGCAGTACGTC.